This T cell receptor beta chain was sequenced in a study of identical twins (dated by TCRdb to about 2016). In the study overall: To test whether fetal clonotypes persist, this study deep-sequenced TCR alpha and beta repertoires from monozygotic twins, from unrelated adults of various ages, and from cord blood. Replicate twin experiments were performed at different times using different library preparation protocols to rule out contamination. Summary of the overall study and its limitations: A weaker excess of twin sharing was found in beta out-of-frame sequences because the signal-to-noise ratio was lowered by fewer shared sequences. Invariant T cells such as MAIT and iNKT could partly confound zero-insertion analyses, though diverse VJ usage argued against this for most clonotypes. Abundant cord blood beta clonotypes carried fewer insertions; young adult naive repertoires showed a weaker similar trend, while memory repertoires showed none. Conclusions relied on cross-sectional statistical analysis, since the same donors could not be followed over many years. Recombination models systematically underestimated out-of-frame TCR alpha sharing in monozygotic twins but agreed with sharing between unrelated individuals. Compared with coincidental sharing between unrelated individuals, an excess of low generation-probability sequences was observed among out-of-frame TCR alpha sequences shared between twins.

According to the germline V gene (reference sequence), CDR1 reads SEHNR and CDR2 reads FQNEAQ. At the junction V is shortened by 5 bases and J by 2 bases, with 12 bases in between. The CDR3 goes from the cysteine to the phenylalanine over 14 residues. The DNA shown is the 42-base CDR3, in frame from base 1. Library preparation employed 5' RACE. TCRdb lists the instrument as Illumina HiSeq 2000. A universal primer binding site was added through template switching, and the final cDNA carried a unique molecular identifier so that TCR cDNA molecules could be counted accurately. Specific primers in the conserved constant-segment region were used to synthesize first-strand cDNA for TCR alpha and beta chains. Each cDNA library was double barcoded, with a SMART-Mk sample barcode plus Illumina barcodes, to control for contamination. TruSeq adapter sequences and Illumina sample barcodes were added in two successive PCR steps. Sequencing of the TCR alpha and beta cDNA libraries was done on the Illumina HiSeq platform using custom primers. The authors processed their data as follows. Unique molecular identifiers were extracted from raw reads with MiGEC, and CDR3 positions were determined with MiXCR. Recombination models were inferred per individual with the repgenHMM and IGoR tools using an EM algorithm. The tcR package in R was used for shared clonotype analysis, with sharing normalized by the product of cloneset sizes. To study raw recombination free of thymic and clonal selection effects, out-of-frame nonproductive sequences were analyzed. TCRdb reprocessing: public reads trimmed at Q25 with fastp, clones called with MiXCR, in-frame beta chains kept. Each entry is one CDR3 protein sequence, shown with its most common DNA and genes. The V and J calls and clone size are TCRdb's, not the authors'. The sample table records 250,000 to 350,000 distinct CDR3 sequences; roughly 8.6% of these occur just once. The ten largest clones represent 7% to 8.5% of the sample.

Every donor in the study was a healthy Caucasian. The twin cohort comprised three pairs of female monozygotic twins, all aged about 18 to 30 years. Positive isolation kits from Invitrogen were used to isolate the CD4+ and CD8+ T cell populations. This clonotype has more than one count but fewer than ten. The antigen it recognizes is unknown. No base quality information exists; no much larger clone differs at one position. These data are also associated with another study on yellow fever vaccine responses in identical twins. Drawing on the second study: According to the authors, the vaccine-induced T cell response in identical twins seemed to be partly convergent and partly specific to each individual. In the study, vaccine-responding T cell clones were precisely tracked in identical twins.

The receptor chain draws on TRBV7-9 and TRBJ2-5; a tentative D call is TRBD2 (5 bases match). This receptor was identified in a woman aged 18-29 years in good health. Sequencing input: CD8+ T cells sorted from blood. CDR3 reads: CASSSSGNQETQYF. The nucleotide sequence reads as follows: TGTGCCAGCAGCAGTTCGGGAAATCAAGAGACCCAGTACTTC.